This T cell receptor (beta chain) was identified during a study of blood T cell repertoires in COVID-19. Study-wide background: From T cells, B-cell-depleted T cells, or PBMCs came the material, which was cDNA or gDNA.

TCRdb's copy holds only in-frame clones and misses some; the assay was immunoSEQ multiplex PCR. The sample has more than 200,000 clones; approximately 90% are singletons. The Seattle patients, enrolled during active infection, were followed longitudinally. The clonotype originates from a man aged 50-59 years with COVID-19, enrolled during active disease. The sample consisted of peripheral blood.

Written as DNA, the CDR3 is TGCGCCAGCAGTGAGAGACAGCAAGGACAAGAGACCCAGTACTTC. Its protein product is CASSERQQGQETQYF. The chain has TRBV10-2 and TRBJ2-5, with D possibly being TRBD1 (5 bases). Germline CDR1 reads WSHSY; CDR2 reads SAAADI. V gave up 2 bases and J gave up 2 bases, with 12 bases separating them. CDR3 length: 15 residues.